The 18 T cell receptor beta chains given below trace back to one sample, sequenced in a study of T cells after somatic rescue of genetic block. Libraries were prepared by immunoSEQ multiplex PCR; TCRdb keeps only in-frame clonotypes and omits some of them. This repertoire shows about 14,000 clones, more than 65% found once; its top ten account for 13% to 15%. Sequenced material: peripheral blood mononuclear cells (PBMCs). The receptor source for this set is a boy under 18.

This sequence joins TRBV11-3 and TRBJ2-7; D ambiguous. The germline V and J ends were trimmed by 0 bases and 12 bases, with 18 bases remaining between them. CDR3 size: 14 residues. Germline V gene lookup returns CDR1 SGHNT and CDR2 YENEEA. CDR3 protein: CASSLDLRLALRYF. The CDR3 DNA reads TGTGCCAGCAGCTTAGATCTAAGATTGGCATTAAGGTACTTC.

The table lists this clone with a count of one. The chain couples TRBV6-5 to TRBJ1-6; D is uncertain. Germline V gene lookup returns CDR1 MNHEY and CDR2 SVGAGI. With 2 bases removed from V and 7 bases from J, the gap between germline ends came to 15 bases. The CDR3 contains 16 residues. DNA of the CDR3: TGTGCCAGCAGTTACGGTAGAAGACCACCGAATTCACCCCTCCACTTT. Protein product: CASSYGRRPPNSPLHF.

V usage is TRBV5-4 and J usage is TRBJ1-4, with TRBD1 matching 10 bases. Trimming cost V 5 bases and J 8 bases; bases outside gene matches: 6. CDR1 and CDR2 (germline): SGHNT, YYREEE (reference sequence). The CDR3 loop spans 14 amino acids. CDR3 sequence (DNA): TGTGCCAGCAGTCCTGACAGGGGGCACGAAAAACTGTTTTTT. Amino acids: CASSPDRGHEKLFF.

This rearrangement joins TRBV5-8 to TRBJ2-1; possible D gene TRBD2, 5 bases. Trimming removed 4 bases at V and 0 bases at J, with 14 bases between. CDR1 is SGHTS, CDR2 YDEGEE, per germline. The CDR3 totals 16 residues. CDR3 amino acids: CASSRGKRSSYNEQFF. The DNA for the CDR3 is TGTGCCAGCAGCCGAGGGAAGCGCAGCTCCTACAATGAGCAGTTCTTC.

This chain uses TRBV18 with TRBJ2-5; D not resolved. Germline loops: CDR1 KGHSH, CDR2 LQKENI. With 1 base removed from V and 0 bases from J, the gap between germline ends came to 9 bases. This CDR3 is built from 15 residues. In DNA, the CDR3 is TGTGCCAGCTCACCACTATTAACGTACCAAGAGACCCAGTACTTC. This sequence encodes CASSPLLTYQETQYF.

V usage is TRBV19 and J usage is TRBJ1-2; TRBD1 aligns across 9 bases. V shed 5 bases, J shed 1 base, and the junction held 5 bases outside the gene matches. CDR1 is LNHDA and CDR2 is SQIVND in the germline V gene (reference sequence). CDR3 length equals 15 residues. CDR3 nucleotides: TGTGCCAGTAGTGCCGGGACAGGGAATAACTATGGCTACACCTTC. It translates to CASSAGTGNNYGYTF.

The V and J genes are TRBV5-8 and TRBJ2-3, with 10 bases aligning to TRBD1. The J segment lost 2 bases and the V segment lost 9 bases, leaving 3 bases of the junction unmatched. This CDR3 comprises 13 residues. CDR1 is SGHTS and CDR2 is YDEGEE in the germline V gene. The DNA of the CDR3 is TGTGCCACCGGGACAGGGGACACAGATACGCAGTATTTT. Protein product: CATGTGDTDTQYF.

The chain is built from TRBV13 and TRBJ2-1; TRBD2 aligns across 13 bases. The CDR3 sequence is 17 residues long. The V segment lost 3 bases and the J segment 2 bases; nucleotides outside the gene matches: 4. Germline V gene lookup returns CDR1 PRHDT and CDR2 FYEKMQ (reference sequence). CDR3: CASSFRLAGGPYNEQFF. The CDR3 DNA reads as TGTGCCAGCAGCTTTAGACTAGCGGGAGGCCCCTACAATGAGCAGTTCTTC.

The chain carries TRBV28 and TRBJ2-7; D gene unclear. The CDR3 extends over 15 amino acids. V was pared by 3 bases and J by 1 base, with 13 bases between. In germline, CDR1 is MDHEN, CDR2 SYDVKM. CDR3 sequence (DNA): TGTGCCAGCAGTTTTGGGCTCTACTCGTCCTACGAGCAGTACTTC. It is translated as CASSFGLYSSYEQYF.

In this sample, this clone is medium-sized (0.01 to 0.1%). The rearrangement uses TRBV7-9 and TRBJ2-7; D remains unclear. The CDR3 length is 11 residues. The ends were cut back, 2 bases at V and 4 bases at J, with 3 bases in the middle. Germline CDR1 SEHNR, CDR2 FQNEAQ (reference sequence). CDR3 residues: CASSLFYEQYF. Here the CDR3 DNA reads TGTGCCAGCAGCTTATTTTACGAGCAGTACTTC.

V usage is TRBV29-1 and J usage is TRBJ1-1; a weak D match, TRBD1 (5 bases). The CDR3 has 12 amino acids. Germline CDR1 is SQVTM and CDR2 is ANQGSEA. With 3 bases removed from V and 5 bases from J, the gap between germline ends came to 10 bases. The CDR3 loop reads CSVEGRGTEAFF. For the CDR3, the DNA is TGCAGCGTTGAGGGCCGGGGGACTGAAGCTTTCTTT.

The chain joins TRBV28 to TRBJ2-1; D may be TRBD2 (5 bases). V lost 3 bases, J lost 4 bases, and 25 bases lay in between. Germline CDR1 MDHEN, CDR2 SYDVKM. The CDR3 runs to 19 residues. CDR3 coding DNA: TGTGCCAGCAGTTTTCAAGCGGCCTCCTATTCCACTACTTACAATGAGCAGTTCTTC. Residues: CASSFQAASYSTTYNEQFF.

This clone qualifies as medium-sized (0.01 to 0.1%). The chain has TRBV5-1 and TRBJ1-1; TRBD1 agrees at 7 bases. The V gene's germline CDR1 is SGHRS and CDR2 YFSETQ. This CDR3 has 15 residues. V was pared by 0 bases and J by 4 bases, with 6 bases of the junction left unmatched. CDR3 sequence reads: CASSLGGGMSTEAFF. The CDR3 region has the DNA TGCGCCAGCAGCTTGGGAGGGGGCATGAGCACTGAAGCTTTCTTT.

V and J are TRBV7-3 and TRBJ2-2, with D unclear. This CDR3 has 15 amino acids. Germline V gene data show CDR1 as SGHTA and CDR2 as FQGTGA. Trimming shortened V by 2 bases and J by 2 bases, and 9 bases separated the two germline ends. In DNA, the CDR3 is TGTGCCAGCAGCTTAGGTACTACTAACACCGGGGAGCTGTTTTTT. Residues: CASSLGTTNTGELFF.

The chain carries TRBV18 and TRBJ2-1, with 13 bases matching TRBD2. Germline V lookup: CDR1 KGHSH, CDR2 LQKENI. After removal of 5 bases from V and 0 bases from J, the junction contained 1 base not matched to a gene. CDR3 length: 16 residues. The CDR3 coding sequence is TGTGCCAGCTCAAGGACTAGCGGGAGCTCCTACAATGAGCAGTTCTTC. Encoded protein: CASSRTSGSSYNEQFF.

The sample holds a few counts of this clone. V usage is TRBV19 and J usage is TRBJ2-7, with a weak D call TRBD2 (5 bases). The ends were cut back, 2 bases at V and 7 bases at J, with 12 bases in the middle. The length of the CDR3 is 13 residues. CDR1 and CDR2 (germline): LNHDA, SQIVND (reference sequence). The DNA for the CDR3 is TGTGCCAGTAGTATAAGCGGAACGGAAGAGCAGTACTTC. It encodes CASSISGTEEQYF.

This clone was counted between two and nine times. The chain uses TRBV19 and TRBJ1-5; the D gene is possibly TRBD1 (6 bases). V lost 4 bases and J lost 5, with 18 bases in between. The germline gives CDR1 LNHDA, CDR2 SQIVND (reference sequence). The CDR3 length is 16 residues. The CDR3 sequence is CASSNWDTFIYQPQHF. CDR3 nucleotide sequence: TGTGCCAGTAGTAATTGGGACACCTTCATTTATCAGCCCCAGCATTTT.

The chain is built from TRBV11-3 and TRBJ2-1, with 7 bases matching TRBD1. The CDR3 length is 15 residues. Trimming cost V 5 bases and J 2 bases; bases outside gene matches: 6. Germline V gene data show CDR1 as SGHNT and CDR2 as YENEEA. The CDR3 sequence is CASSHSGTAYNEQFF. In DNA, the CDR3 is TGTGCCAGCAGCCATTCCGGGACAGCCTACAATGAGCAGTTCTTC. Using reference TRBV11-3 and TRBJ2-1 for the parts outside the CDR3, the full variable domain is EAGVVQSPRYKIIEKKQPVAFWCNPISGHNTLYWYLQNLGQGPELLIRYENEEAVDDSQLPKDRFSAERLKGVDSTLKIQPAELGDSAVYLCASSHSGTAYNEQFFGPGTRLTVL.